This TCR beta chain was identified during a study of T-cell memory formation after mild COVID-19. Germline CDR1 and CDR2: SSHAT and FNYEAQ (reference sequence). The CDR3 runs to 15 residues. This clonotype showed up just a few times. Relative to the germline gene, one junction end is altered; a read error may explain this. TCRdb re-called the 5' RACE reads through MiXCR, storing one row per CDR3 protein. The sample carries over 450,000 distinct CDR3 sequences, 20% recorded once. What was sequenced was PBMCs or a T cell subset sorted from them (not recorded which). This receptor was obtained from an adult woman who had mild COVID-19 (a few samples of this study predate the infection). Cell type and time point are not known. The genes are TRBV7-7 and TRBJ2-1; TRBD2 agrees at 12 bases. The CDR3, as DNA: TGTGCTAGCAGCTTGGAGACTAGCGGGAGCGATGAGCAGTTCTTC. This gives the protein CASSLETSGSDEQFF.